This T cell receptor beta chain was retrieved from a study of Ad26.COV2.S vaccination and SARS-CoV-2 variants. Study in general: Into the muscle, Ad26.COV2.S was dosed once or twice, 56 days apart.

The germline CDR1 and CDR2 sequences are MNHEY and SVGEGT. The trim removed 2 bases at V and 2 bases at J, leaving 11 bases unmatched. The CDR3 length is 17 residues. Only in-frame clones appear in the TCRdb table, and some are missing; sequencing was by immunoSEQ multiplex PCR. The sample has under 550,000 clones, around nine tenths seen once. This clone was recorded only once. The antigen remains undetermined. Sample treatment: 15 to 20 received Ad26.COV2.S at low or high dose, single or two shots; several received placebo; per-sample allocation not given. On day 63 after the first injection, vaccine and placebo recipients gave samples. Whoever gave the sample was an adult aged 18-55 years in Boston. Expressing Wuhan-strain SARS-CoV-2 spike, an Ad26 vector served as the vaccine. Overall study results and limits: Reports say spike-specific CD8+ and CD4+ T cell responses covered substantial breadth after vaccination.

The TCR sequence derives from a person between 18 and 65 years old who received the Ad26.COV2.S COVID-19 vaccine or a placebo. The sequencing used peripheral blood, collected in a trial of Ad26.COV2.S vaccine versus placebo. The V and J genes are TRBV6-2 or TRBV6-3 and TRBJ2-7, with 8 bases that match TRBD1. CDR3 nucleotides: TGTGCCAGCAGTTACGGGGTGGCAGGGGGCTACGCCTACGAGCAGTACTTC. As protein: CASSYGVAGGYAYEQYF.